The entry below gives a single T cell receptor (beta chain) sequence along with its context. Its antigen is still unknown. This sample was taken from a study of CD8+ T cells in alopecia areata. Study-level findings and limits: In scalp samples, resident alphabeta T cells of normal skin are also sequenced.

The CDR3 sequence is 15 residues long. Germline-derived CDR1 and CDR2 are MNHEY and SMNVEV (reference sequence). With V trimmed by 10 bases and J by 1 base, 11 bases remained unmatched. Researchers gathered lesional scalp punch biopsies and peripheral blood from patients with alopecia areata. RNA, once extracted, was reverse transcribed into cDNA for use as the sequencing template. Assay: immunoSEQ multiplex PCR; the TCRdb copy retains only in-frame clones and omits some. The data contain roughly 150,000 clones, roughly 50% of them singletons. Input material: CD4+ T cells sorted from blood. This chain links TRBV27 with TRBJ2-5, with 8 bases fitting TRBD2. This clonotype was sampled from a human donor with alopecia areata. The CDR3 sequence is CATRQAGGIQETQYF. For the CDR3, the DNA is TGTGCCACACGACAGGCGGGAGGAATCCAAGAGACCCAGTACTTC.